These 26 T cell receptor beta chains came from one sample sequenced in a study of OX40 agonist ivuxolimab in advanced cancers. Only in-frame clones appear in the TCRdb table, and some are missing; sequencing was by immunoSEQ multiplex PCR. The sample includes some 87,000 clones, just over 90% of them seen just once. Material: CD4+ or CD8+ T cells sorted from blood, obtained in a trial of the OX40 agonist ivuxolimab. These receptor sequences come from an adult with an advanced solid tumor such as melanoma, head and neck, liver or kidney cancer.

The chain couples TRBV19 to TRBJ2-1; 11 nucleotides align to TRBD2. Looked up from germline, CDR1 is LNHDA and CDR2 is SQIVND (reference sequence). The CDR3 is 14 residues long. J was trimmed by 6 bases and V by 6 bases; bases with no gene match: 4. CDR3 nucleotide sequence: TGTGCCAGTAGCCTAGCGGGAGGAGGCAATGAGCAGTTCTTC. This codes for CASSLAGGGNEQFF.

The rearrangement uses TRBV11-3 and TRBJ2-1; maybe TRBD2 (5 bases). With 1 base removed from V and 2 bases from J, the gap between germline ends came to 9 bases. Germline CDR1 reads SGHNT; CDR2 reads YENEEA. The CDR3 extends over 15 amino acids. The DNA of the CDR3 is TGTGCCAGCAGCTTAGGCGGAGGAGCCTACAATGAGCAGTTCTTC. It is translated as CASSLGGGAYNEQFF.

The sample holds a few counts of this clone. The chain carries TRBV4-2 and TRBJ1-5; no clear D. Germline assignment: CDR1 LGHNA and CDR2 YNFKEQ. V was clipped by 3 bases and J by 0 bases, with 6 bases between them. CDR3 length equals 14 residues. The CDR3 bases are TGTGCCAGCAGCCAGGGTGGTAGCAATCAGCCCCAGCATTTT. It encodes CASSQGGSNQPQHF.

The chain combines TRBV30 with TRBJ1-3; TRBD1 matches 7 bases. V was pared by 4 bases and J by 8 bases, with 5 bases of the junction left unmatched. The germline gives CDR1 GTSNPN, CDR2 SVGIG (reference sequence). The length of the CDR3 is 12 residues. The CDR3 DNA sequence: TGTGCCTGGACAGGGGGAAGGGACACCATATATTTT. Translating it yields CAWTGGRDTIYF. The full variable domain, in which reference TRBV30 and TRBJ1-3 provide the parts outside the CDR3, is SQTIHQWPATLVQPVGSPLSLECTVEGTSNPNLYWYRQAAGRGLQLLFYSVGIGQISSEVPQNLSASRPQDRQFILSSKKLLLSDSGFYLCAWTGGRDTIYFGEGSWLTVV.

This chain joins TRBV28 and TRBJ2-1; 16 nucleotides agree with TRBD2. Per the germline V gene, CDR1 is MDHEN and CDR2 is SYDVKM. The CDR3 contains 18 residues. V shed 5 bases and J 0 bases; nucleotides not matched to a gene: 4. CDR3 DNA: TGTGCCAGCAGTCCGGGACTAGCGGGAGGGTACTCCTACAATGAGCAGTTCTTC. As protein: CASSPGLAGGYSYNEQFF.

Here the CDR3 DNA reads TGTGCCAGCAGTTTTGGACTGAACGACTATGGCTACACCTTC. This translates into CASSFGLNDYGYTF. The chain is built from TRBV28 and TRBJ1-2; D ambiguous. The V end was cut by 3 bases, the J end by 3 bases, with 11 bases between. The CDR3 runs 14 residues. Germline V gene sequence: CDR1 MDHEN, CDR2 SYDVKM.

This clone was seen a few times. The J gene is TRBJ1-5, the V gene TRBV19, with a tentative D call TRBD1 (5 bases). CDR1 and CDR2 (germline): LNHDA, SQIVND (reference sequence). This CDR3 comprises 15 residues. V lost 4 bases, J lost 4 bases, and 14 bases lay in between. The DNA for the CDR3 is TGTGCCAGTAGTACCTACGGGGGTCCTAATCAGCCCCAGCATTTT. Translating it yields CASSTYGGPNQPQHF.

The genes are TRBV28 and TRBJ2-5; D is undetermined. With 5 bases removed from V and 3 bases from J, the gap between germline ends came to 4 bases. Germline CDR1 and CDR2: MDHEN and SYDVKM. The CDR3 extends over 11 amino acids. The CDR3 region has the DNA TGTGCCAGCAGTCCTAAAGAGACCCAGTACTTC. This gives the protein CASSPKETQYF.

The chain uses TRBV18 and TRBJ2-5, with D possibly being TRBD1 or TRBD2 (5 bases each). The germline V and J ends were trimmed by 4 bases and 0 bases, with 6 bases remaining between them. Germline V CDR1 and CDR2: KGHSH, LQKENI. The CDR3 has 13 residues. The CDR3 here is CASSRGYQETQYF. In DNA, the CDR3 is TGTGCCAGCTCACGGGGGTACCAAGAGACCCAGTACTTC.

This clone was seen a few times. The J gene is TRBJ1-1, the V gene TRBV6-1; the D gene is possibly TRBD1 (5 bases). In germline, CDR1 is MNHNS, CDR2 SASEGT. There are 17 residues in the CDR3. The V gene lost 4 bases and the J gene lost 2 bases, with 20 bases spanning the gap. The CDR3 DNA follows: TGTGCCAGCAGTGTCCAAAGCCCGGGACCTACCAACACTGAAGCTTTCTTT. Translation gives CASSVQSPGPTNTEAFF.

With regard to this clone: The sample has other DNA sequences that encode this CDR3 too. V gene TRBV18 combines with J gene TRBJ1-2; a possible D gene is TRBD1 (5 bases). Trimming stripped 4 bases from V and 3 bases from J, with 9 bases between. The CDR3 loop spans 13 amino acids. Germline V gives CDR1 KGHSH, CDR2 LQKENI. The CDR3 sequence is CASSQGRDYGYTF. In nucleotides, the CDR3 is TGTGCCAGCTCACAGGGACGGGACTATGGCTACACCTTC.

For the CDR3, the DNA is TGTGCCAGCAGCTTAGTGCGGGGGTTCGGCAATGAGCAGTTCTTC. Translation: CASSLVRGFGNEQFF. V usage is TRBV11-3 and J usage is TRBJ2-1; 7 bases agree with TRBD2. The CDR3 has 15 amino acids. CDR1 is SGHNT and CDR2 is YENEEA in the germline V gene. V shed 1 base, J shed 6 bases, and the junction held 6 bases outside the gene matches. Variable domain in full (rest from reference TRBV11-3 and TRBJ2-1): EAGVVQSPRYKIIEKKQPVAFWCNPISGHNTLYWYLQNLGQGPELLIRYENEEAVDDSQLPKDRFSAERLKGVDSTLKIQPAELGDSAVYLCASSLVRGFGNEQFFGPGTRLTVL.

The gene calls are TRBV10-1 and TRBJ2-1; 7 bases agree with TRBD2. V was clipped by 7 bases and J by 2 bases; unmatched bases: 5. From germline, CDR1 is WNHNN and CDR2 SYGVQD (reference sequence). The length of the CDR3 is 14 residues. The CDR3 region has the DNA TGCGCCAGCACTGCTAGCGGAGCCTACAATGAGCAGTTCTTC. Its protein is CASTASGAYNEQFF.

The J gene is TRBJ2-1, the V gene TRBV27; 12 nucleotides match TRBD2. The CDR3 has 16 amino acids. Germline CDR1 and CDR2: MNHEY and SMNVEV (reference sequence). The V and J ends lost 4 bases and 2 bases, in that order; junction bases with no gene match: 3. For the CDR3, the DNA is TGTGCCAGCAGTTCCACTAGCGGGGGGACCTACAATGAGCAGTTCTTC. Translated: CASSSTSGGTYNEQFF.

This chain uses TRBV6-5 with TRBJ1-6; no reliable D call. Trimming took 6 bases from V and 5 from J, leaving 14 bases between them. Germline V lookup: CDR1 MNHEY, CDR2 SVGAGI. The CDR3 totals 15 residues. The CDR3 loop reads CASSFYGRDNSPLHF. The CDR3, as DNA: TGTGCCAGCAGCTTCTACGGGCGCGATAATTCACCCCTCCACTTT.

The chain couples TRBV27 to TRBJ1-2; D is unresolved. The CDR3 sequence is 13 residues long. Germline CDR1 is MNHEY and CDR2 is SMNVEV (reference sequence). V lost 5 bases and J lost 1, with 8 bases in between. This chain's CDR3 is CASSPTFNYGYTF. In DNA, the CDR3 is TGTGCCAGCAGTCCCACTTTTAACTATGGCTACACCTTC.

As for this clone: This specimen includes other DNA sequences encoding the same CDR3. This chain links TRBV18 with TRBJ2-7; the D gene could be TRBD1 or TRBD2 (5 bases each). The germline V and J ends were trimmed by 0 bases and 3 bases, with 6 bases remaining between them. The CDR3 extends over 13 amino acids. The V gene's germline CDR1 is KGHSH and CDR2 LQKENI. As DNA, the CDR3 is TGTGCCAGCTCACCACCGGGGGTCTACGAGCAGTACTTC. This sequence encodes CASSPPGVYEQYF.

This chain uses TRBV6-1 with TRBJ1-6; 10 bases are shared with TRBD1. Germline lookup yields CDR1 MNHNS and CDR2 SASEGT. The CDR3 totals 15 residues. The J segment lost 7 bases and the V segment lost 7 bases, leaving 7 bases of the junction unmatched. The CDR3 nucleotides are TGTGCCAGCACCCTGCTGACAGGGGGCAATTCACCCCTCCACTTT. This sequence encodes CASTLLTGGNSPLHF.

The CDR3 region has the DNA TGTGCCAGCAGCTTGGTCGGGGACAGGGAGTCCCATGGCTACACCTTC. Translating it yields CASSLVGDRESHGYTF. J is TRBJ1-2 and V is TRBV5-8; 9 bases align to TRBD1. Germline CDR1 SGHTS, CDR2 YDEGEE. V was pared by 0 bases and J by 6 bases, with 9 bases of the junction left unmatched. CDR3 length equals 16 residues.

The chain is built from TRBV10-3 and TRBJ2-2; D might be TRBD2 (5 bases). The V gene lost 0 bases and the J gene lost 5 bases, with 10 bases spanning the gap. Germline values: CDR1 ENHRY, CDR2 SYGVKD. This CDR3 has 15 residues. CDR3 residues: CAISESLPGTGELFF. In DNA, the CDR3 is TGTGCCATCAGTGAGTCCCTCCCGGGGACCGGGGAGCTGTTTTTT.

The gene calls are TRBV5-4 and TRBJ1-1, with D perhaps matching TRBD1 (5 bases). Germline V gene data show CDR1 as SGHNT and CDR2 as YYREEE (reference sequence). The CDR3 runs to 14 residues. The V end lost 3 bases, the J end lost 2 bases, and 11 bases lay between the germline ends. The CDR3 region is CASSSQGLNTEAFF. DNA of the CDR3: TGTGCCAGCAGCTCTCAGGGACTCAACACTGAAGCTTTCTTT.

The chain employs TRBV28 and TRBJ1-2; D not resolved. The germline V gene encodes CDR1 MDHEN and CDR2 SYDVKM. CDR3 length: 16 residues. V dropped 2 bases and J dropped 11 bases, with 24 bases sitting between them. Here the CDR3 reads CASSLSPSGQSEGYTF. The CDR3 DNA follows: TGTGCCAGCAGTTTAAGTCCCTCCGGGCAGTCCGAAGGGTACACCTTC.

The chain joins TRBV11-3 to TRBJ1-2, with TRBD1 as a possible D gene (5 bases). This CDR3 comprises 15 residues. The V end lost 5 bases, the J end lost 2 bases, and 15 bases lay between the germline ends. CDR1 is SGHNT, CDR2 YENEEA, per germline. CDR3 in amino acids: CASSPEGQGNYGYTF. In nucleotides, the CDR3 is TGTGCCAGCAGCCCAGAGGGCCAGGGAAACTATGGCTACACCTTC.

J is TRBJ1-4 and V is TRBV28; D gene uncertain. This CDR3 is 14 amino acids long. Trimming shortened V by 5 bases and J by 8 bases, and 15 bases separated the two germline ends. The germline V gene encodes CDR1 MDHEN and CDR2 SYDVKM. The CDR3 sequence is CASSPPGGEEKLFF. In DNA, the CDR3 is TGTGCCAGCAGTCCCCCAGGAGGCGAAGAAAAACTGTTTTTT.

CDR3 residues: CASSPPGGPGYTF. DNA of the CDR3: TGTGCCAGCTCACCACCGGGTGGGCCGGGCTACACCTTC. The V call is TRBV18, the J call TRBJ1-2; D call uncertain. Germline assignment: CDR1 KGHSH and CDR2 LQKENI. This CDR3 has 13 amino acids. V lost 0 bases and J 8 bases, leaving 10 bases between the germline ends.

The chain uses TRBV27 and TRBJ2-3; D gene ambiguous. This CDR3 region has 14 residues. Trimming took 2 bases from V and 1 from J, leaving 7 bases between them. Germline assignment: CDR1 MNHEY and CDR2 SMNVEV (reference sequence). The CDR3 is CASSLMARTDTQYF. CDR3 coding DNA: TGTGCCAGCAGTTTAATGGCCCGCACAGATACGCAGTATTTT.